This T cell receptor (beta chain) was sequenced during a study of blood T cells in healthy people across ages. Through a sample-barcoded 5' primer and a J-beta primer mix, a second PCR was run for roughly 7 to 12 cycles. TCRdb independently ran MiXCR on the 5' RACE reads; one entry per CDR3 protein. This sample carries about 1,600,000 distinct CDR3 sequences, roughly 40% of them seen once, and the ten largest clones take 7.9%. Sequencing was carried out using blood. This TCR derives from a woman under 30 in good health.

The CDR3 is CSLLAGGTYQETQYF. The CDR3 nucleotides are TGCAGTCTCCTAGCGGGAGGAACGTACCAAGAGACCCAGTACTTC. This chain joins TRBV20-1 and TRBJ2-5; 11 bases are a match to TRBD2. Trimming removed 8 bases from V and 0 bases from J; junction bases left unmatched: 8. CDR1 and CDR2 from the germline V gene are DFQATT and SNEGSKA (reference sequence). The CDR3 is 15 amino acids.